This T cell receptor (beta chain) was recorded in a study of T cells after posttransplantation cyclophosphamide. Study-level findings and limits: Tissue-infiltrating T cells from skin or gut overlapped little with blood T cells. Later post-transplant blood repertoires were often dominated by donor CD8+ memory clones. TRB clonality was highly associated with recipient CMV seropositivity and reactivation.

Generated by immunoSEQ multiplex PCR, the TCRdb table keeps only in-frame clones and is missing some. The profile covers over 6,500 clones, none occurring a single time. Cyclophosphamide on days +3 and +4 followed busulfan-fludarabine conditioning and a marrow graft. In its sample, this clone was seen many times. Antigen specificity is unknown. The CDR3 totals 12 residues. From germline, CDR1 is LNHDA and CDR2 SQIVND (reference sequence). V lost 2 bases, J lost 9 bases, and 7 bases lay in between. Sequencing was performed on PBMCs, taken after allogeneic stem cell transplant with posttransplant cyclophosphamide. The TCR sequence derives from a male patient in his late teens or twenties who received an allogeneic stem cell transplant from an unrelated donor, was CMV-positive, and had acute and chronic GVHD. A subset of T cells may come from the graft donor. The V gene is TRBV19, the J gene TRBJ1-4; the D is unclear. The CDR3 DNA is TGTGCCAGTAGTATATCAGGCCAAAAACTGTTTTTT. Amino acid sequence: CASSISGQKLFF.